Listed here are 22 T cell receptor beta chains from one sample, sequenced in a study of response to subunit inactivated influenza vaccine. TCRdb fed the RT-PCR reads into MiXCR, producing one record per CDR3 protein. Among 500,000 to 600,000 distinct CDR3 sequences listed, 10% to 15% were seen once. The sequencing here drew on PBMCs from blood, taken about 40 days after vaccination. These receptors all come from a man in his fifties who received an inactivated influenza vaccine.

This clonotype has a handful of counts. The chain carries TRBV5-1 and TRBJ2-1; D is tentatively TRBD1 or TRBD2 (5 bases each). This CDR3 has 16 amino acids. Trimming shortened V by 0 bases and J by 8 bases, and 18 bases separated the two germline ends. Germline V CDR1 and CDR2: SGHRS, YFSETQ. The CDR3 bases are TGCGCCAGCAGCTTGGCCGCTTTATCGAGGGGCGATGAGCAGTTCTTC. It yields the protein CASSLAALSRGDEQFF.

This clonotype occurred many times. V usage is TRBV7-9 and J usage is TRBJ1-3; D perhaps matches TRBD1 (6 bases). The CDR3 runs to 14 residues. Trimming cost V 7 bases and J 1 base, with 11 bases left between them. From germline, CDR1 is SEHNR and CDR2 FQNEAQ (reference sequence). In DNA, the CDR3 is TGTGCCAGCACCACTACAGGGTCTGGAAACACCATATATTTT. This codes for CASTTTGSGNTIYF.

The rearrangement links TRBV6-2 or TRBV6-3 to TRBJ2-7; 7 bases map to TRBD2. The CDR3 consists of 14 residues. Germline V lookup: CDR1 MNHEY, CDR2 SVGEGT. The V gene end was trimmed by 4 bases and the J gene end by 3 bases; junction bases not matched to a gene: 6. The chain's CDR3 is CASSWGSGGYEQYF. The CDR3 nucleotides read TGTGCCAGCAGTTGGGGTTCGGGAGGCTACGAGCAGTACTTC.

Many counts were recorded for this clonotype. The CDR3 here is CASSLAGQGDNSPLHF. Written as DNA, the CDR3 is TGTGCCAGCAGCTTAGCGGGACAGGGGGATAATTCACCCCTCCACTTT. V usage is TRBV7-2 and J usage is TRBJ1-6, with 11 bases that match TRBD1. The CDR3 runs to 16 residues. Germline loops: CDR1 SGHTA, CDR2 FQGNSA. J gave up 5 bases and V 0 bases, and 0 bases lay outside the gene matches. The full variable domain, completed using reference TRBV7-2 and TRBJ1-6, is GAGVSQSPSNKVTEKGKDVELRCDPISGHTALYWYRQSLGQGLEFLIYFQGNSAPDKSGLPSDRFSAERTGGSVSTLTIQRTQQEDSAVYLCASSLAGQGDNSPLHFGNGTRLTVT.

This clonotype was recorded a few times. The CDR3 loop reads CASSLFPLVYTDTQYF. In nucleotides, the CDR3 is TGTGCCAGCAGTTTATTTCCACTAGTTTACACAGATACGCAGTATTTT. The chain joins TRBV27 to TRBJ2-3, with D perhaps TRBD2 (5 bases). V lost 1 base, J lost 2 bases, and 13 bases lay in between. The CDR3 is 16 amino acids. Germline CDR1 reads MNHEY; CDR2 reads SMNVEV (reference sequence).

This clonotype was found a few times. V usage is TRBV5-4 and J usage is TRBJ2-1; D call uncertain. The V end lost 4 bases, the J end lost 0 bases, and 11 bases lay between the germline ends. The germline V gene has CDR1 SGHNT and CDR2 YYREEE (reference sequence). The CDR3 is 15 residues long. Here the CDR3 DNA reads TGTGCCAGCAGCCCGGACCAAAGCTCCTACAATGAGCAGTTCTTC. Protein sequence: CASSPDQSSYNEQFF.

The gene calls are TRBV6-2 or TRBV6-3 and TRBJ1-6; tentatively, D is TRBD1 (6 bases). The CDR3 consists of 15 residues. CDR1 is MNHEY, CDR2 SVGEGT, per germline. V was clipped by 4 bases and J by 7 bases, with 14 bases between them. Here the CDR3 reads CASSSLGQGNSPLHF. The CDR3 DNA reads TGTGCCAGCAGTTCTTTGGGACAAGGGAATTCACCCCTCCACTTT.

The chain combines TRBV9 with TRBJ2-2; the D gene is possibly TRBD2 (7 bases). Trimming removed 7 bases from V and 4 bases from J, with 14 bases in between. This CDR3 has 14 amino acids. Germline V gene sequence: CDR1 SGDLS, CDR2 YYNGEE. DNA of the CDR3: TGTGCCAGCGGGGGGGGGCGAATCACCGGGGAGCTGTTTTTT. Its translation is CASGGGRITGELFF. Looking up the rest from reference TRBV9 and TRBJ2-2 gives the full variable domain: DSGVTQTPKHLITATGQRVTLRCSPRSGDLSVYWYQQSLDQGLQFLIQYYNGEERAKGNILERFSAQQFPDLHSELNLSSLELGDSALYFCASGGGRITGELFFGEGSRLTVL.

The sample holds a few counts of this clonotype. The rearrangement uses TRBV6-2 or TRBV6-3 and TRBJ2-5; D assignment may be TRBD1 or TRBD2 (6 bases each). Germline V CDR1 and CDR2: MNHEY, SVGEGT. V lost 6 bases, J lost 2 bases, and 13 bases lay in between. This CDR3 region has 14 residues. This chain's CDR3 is CASRRDNLQETQYF. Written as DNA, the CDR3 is TGTGCCAGCAGGCGGGACAACCTACAAGAGACCCAGTACTTC.

CDR3 in DNA: TGTGCCAGCAGCGTAGATAGGGGGGGGTACAATGAGCAGTTCTTC. Encoded protein: CASSVDRGGYNEQFF. This chain uses TRBV9 with TRBJ2-1; tentatively, D is TRBD2 (7 bases). The V and J ends lost 0 bases and 4 bases respectively, with 11 bases between them. Germline values: CDR1 SGDLS, CDR2 YYNGEE. This CDR3 is built from 15 residues. The full variable domain, completed using reference TRBV9 and TRBJ2-1, is DSGVTQTPKHLITATGQRVTLRCSPRSGDLSVYWYQQSLDQGLQFLIQYYNGEERAKGNILERFSAQQFPDLHSELNLSSLELGDSALYFCASSVDRGGYNEQFFGPGTRLTVL.

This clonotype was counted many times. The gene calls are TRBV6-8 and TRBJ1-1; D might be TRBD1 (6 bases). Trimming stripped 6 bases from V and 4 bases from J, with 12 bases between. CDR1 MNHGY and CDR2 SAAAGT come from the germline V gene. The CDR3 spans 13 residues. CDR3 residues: CASSQTGITEAFF. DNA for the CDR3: TGTGCCAGCAGCCAAACAGGGATCACTGAAGCTTTCTTT.

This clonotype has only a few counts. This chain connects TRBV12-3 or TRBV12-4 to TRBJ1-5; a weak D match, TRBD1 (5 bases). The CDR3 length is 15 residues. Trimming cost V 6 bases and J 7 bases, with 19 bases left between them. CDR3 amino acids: CASRFSGHWGQPQHF. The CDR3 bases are TGTGCCAGCAGATTCTCCGGACACTGGGGGCAGCCCCAGCATTTT.

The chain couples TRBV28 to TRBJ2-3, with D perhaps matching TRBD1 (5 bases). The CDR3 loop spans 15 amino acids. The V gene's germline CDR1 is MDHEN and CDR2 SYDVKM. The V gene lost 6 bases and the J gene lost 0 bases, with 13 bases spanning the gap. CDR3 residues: CASRYRTSSTDTQYF. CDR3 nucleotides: TGTGCCAGCAGATACAGGACCTCTAGCACAGATACGCAGTATTTT.

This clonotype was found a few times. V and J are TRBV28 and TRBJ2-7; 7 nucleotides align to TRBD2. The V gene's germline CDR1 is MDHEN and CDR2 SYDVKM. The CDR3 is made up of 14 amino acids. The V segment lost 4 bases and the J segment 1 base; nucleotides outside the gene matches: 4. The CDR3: CASSSGGGSYEQYF. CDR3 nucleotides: TGTGCCAGCAGTTCGGGGGGAGGGTCCTACGAGCAGTACTTC.

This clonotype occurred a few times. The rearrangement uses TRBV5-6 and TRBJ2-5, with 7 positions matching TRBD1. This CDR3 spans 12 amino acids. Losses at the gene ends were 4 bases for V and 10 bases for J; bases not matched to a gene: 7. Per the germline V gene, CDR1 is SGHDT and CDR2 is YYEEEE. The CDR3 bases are TGTGCCAGCAGCCCGGACAGGCTCATCCAGTACTTC. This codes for CASSPDRLIQYF.

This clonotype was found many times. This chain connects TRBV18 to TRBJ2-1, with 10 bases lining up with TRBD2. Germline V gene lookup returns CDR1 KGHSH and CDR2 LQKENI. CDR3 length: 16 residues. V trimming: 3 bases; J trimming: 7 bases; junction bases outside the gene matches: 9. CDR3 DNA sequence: TGTGCCAGCTCACCGGGAAGCGGGAGGGCCGGTAATGAGCAGTTCTTC. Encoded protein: CASSPGSGRAGNEQFF.

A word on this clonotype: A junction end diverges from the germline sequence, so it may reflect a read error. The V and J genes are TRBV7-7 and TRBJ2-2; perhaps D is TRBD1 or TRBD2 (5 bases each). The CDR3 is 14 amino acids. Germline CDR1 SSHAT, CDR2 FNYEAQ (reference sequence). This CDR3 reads CGSSLILGAGELFF. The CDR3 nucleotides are TGTGGCAGCAGCTTAATTTTGGGGGCCGGGGAGCTGTTTTTT.

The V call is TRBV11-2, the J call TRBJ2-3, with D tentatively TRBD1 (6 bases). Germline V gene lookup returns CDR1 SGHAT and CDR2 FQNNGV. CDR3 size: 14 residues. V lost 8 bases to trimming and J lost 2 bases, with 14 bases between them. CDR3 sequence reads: CASGEGVNTDTQYF. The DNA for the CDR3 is TGTGCCAGCGGTGAGGGGGTAAACACAGATACGCAGTATTTT.

In DNA, the CDR3 is TGTGCCAGCAGTTTAGCGGGGAAAGGTACGCAGTATTTT. This sequence encodes CASSLAGKGTQYF. This chain connects TRBV12-3 or TRBV12-4 to TRBJ2-3; no clear D. The CDR3 consists of 13 residues. V was trimmed by 0 bases and J by 8 bases, leaving 9 bases between them.

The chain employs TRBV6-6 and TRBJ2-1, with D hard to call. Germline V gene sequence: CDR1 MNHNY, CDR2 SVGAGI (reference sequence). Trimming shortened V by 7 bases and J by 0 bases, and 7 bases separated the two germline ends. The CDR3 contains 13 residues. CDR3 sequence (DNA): TGTGCCAGCAACAAAAACTCCTACAATGAGCAGTTCTTC. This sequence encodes CASNKNSYNEQFF.

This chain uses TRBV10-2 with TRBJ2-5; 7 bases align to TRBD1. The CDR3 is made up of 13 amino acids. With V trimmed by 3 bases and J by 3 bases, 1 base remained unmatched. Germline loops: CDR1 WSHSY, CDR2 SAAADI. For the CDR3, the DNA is TGCGCCAGCAGTGAACAGGGGAAAGAGACCCAGTACTTC. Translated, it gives CASSEQGKETQYF.

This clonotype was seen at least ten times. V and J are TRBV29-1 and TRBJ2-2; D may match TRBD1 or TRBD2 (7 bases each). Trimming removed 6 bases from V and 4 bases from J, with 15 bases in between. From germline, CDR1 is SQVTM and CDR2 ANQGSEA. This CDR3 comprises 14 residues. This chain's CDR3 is CSVGGGGGTGELFF. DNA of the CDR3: TGCAGCGTGGGAGGGGGCGGTGGCACCGGGGAGCTGTTTTTT.